This is a list of T cell receptor beta chains from one sample in a study of regulatory T cells in long-lasting Graves disease. Each CDR3 protein gets one entry after TCRdb re-called the multiplex PCR reads with MiXCR. The sample includes roughly 610,000 distinct CDR3 sequences, about 16% of them seen just once. The sample also formed part of further work on T cells in Graves' hyperthyroidism and ophthalmopathy.

The sample consisted of peripheral blood mononuclear cells (PBMCs), taken at new diagnosis, from a patient treated with antithyroid drugs. All receptors derive from a young man with Graves disease. Both conserved end residues are part of each CDR3. D genes are given only for firm matches. Part of the rows lack a size; the others show once, few, many or a class for expanded clones.

clone size: few
J gene: TRBJ1-3
D gene: .
V gene: TRBV9
CDR3 protein: CASSNNPGNTIYF
CDR3 DNA: TGTGCCAGCAGCAACAATCCCGGAAACACCATATATTTT

clone size: few
J gene: TRBJ1-2
D gene: .
V gene: TRBV13
CDR3 protein: CASSRAAQFPNYGYTF
CDR3 DNA: TGTGCCAGCAGTAGAGCCGCCCAGTTTCCGAACTATGGCTACACCTTC

clone size: .
J gene: TRBJ2-5
D gene: .
V gene: TRBV6-2/TRBV6-3
CDR3 protein: CASSYSSSRRETQYF
CDR3 DNA: TGTGCCAGCAGTTACTCTAGCTCCCGCCGGGAGACCCAGTACTTC

clone size: many
J gene: TRBJ1-3
D gene: .
V gene: TRBV28
CDR3 protein: CASSSTGLGNTIYF
CDR3 DNA: TGTGCCAGCAGTTCTACAGGACTTGGAAACACCATATATTTT

clone size: many
J gene: TRBJ1-5
D gene: .
V gene: TRBV30
CDR3 protein: CAWSAGTNQPQHF
CDR3 DNA: TGTGCCTGGAGTGCCGGGACCAATCAGCCCCAGCATTTT

clone size: few
J gene: TRBJ2-4
D gene: TRBD1
V gene: TRBV7-2
CDR3 protein: CASSPRERGGWAKNIQYF
CDR3 DNA: TGTGCCAGCAGCCCAAGGGAAAGAGGGGGCTGGGCCAAAAACATTCAGTACTTC

clone size: many
J gene: TRBJ1-1
D gene: .
V gene: TRBV18
CDR3 protein: CASSPRGGDNTEAFF
CDR3 DNA: TGTGCCAGCTCACCTCGGGGTGGAGATAACACTGAAGCTTTCTTT

clone size: .
J gene: TRBJ1-1
D gene: TRBD1
V gene: TRBV7-9
CDR3 protein: CASSFGQGTNTEAFF
CDR3 DNA: TGTGCCAGCAGCTTCGGACAGGGGACTAACACTGAAGCTTTCTTT

clone size: .
J gene: TRBJ2-7
D gene: .
V gene: TRBV24-1
CDR3 protein: CATSQSHGYEQYF
CDR3 DNA: TGTGCCACCTCGCAGTCCCACGGCTACGAGCAGTACTTC

clone size: .
J gene: TRBJ1-1
D gene: .
V gene: TRBV9
CDR3 protein: CASSVEAGLSTEAFF
CDR3 DNA: TGTGCCAGCAGCGTAGAGGCAGGGTTGAGCACTGAAGCTTTCTTT

clone size: few
J gene: TRBJ2-2
D gene: .
V gene: TRBV15
CDR3 protein: CATSRAGRGNTGELFF
CDR3 DNA: TGTGCCACCAGCAGAGCCGGGCGGGGCAACACCGGGGAGCTGTTTTTT

clone size: .
J gene: TRBJ2-1
D gene: TRBD2
V gene: TRBV7-9
CDR3 protein: CASSLVSGTSDEQSF
CDR3 DNA: TGTGCCAGCAGCTTAGTTAGCGGGACATCTGATGAGCAGTCCTTC

clone size: many
J gene: TRBJ2-7
D gene: .
V gene: TRBV15
CDR3 protein: CATSRDGLEQYF
CDR3 DNA: TGTGCCACCAGCAGAGATGGACTCGAGCAGTACTTC

clone size: many
J gene: TRBJ2-3
D gene: TRBD1
V gene: TRBV7-3
CDR3 protein: CASSRPAGTGPTDTQYF
CDR3 DNA: TGTGCCAGCAGCCGTCCTGCCGGGACAGGGCCCACAGATACGCAGTATTTT

clone size: many
J gene: TRBJ2-7
D gene: .
V gene: TRBV20-1
CDR3 protein: CSATGLQVEQYF
CDR3 DNA: TGCAGTGCGACGGGACTCCAAGTGGAGCAGTACTTC

clone size: .
J gene: TRBJ2-6
D gene: .
V gene: TRBV6-2/TRBV6-3
CDR3 protein: CASNPEGSGANVLTF
CDR3 DNA: TGTGCCAGCAACCCAGAGGGCTCTGGGGCCAACGTCCTGACTTTC

clone size: few
J gene: TRBJ1-4
D gene: .
V gene: TRBV19
CDR3 protein: CASSSPGAATNEKLFF
CDR3 DNA: TGTGCCAGTAGTAGCCCGGGGGCGGCAACTAATGAAAAACTGTTTTTT

clone size: few
J gene: TRBJ2-7
D gene: .
V gene: TRBV3-1
CDR3 protein: CASSQRGTTEQYF
CDR3 DNA: TGTGCCAGCAGCCAGAGGGGGACAACCGAGCAGTACTTC

clone size: many
J gene: TRBJ1-1
D gene: .
V gene: TRBV29-1
CDR3 protein: CSASAGWGMNTEAFF
CDR3 DNA: TGCAGCGCCTCGGCTGGGTGGGGAATGAACACTGAAGCTTTCTTT

clone size: few
J gene: TRBJ2-2
D gene: TRBD2
V gene: TRBV7-2
CDR3 protein: CASSLHSGRFTGELFF
CDR3 DNA: TGTGCCAGCAGCTTGCATAGCGGGAGGTTCACCGGGGAGCTGTTTTTT

clone size: .
J gene: TRBJ1-2
D gene: TRBD1
V gene: TRBV20-1
CDR3 protein: CSASGTGGAGYGYTF
CDR3 DNA: TGCAGTGCTTCCGGGACAGGGGGCGCCGGCTATGGCTACACCTTC

clone size: many
J gene: TRBJ1-1
D gene: TRBD1
V gene: TRBV19
CDR3 protein: CATLDRGHTEAFF
CDR3 DNA: TGTGCCACCTTAGACAGGGGGCACACTGAAGCTTTCTTT

clone size: few
J gene: TRBJ2-7
D gene: .
V gene: TRBV25-1
CDR3 protein: CASSLFWRHTYEQYF
CDR3 DNA: TGTGCCAGCAGCCTTTTCTGGAGGCACACCTACGAGCAGTACTTC

clone size: .
J gene: TRBJ2-1
D gene: .
V gene: TRBV10-1
CDR3 protein: CASSESVSGYNEQFF
CDR3 DNA: TGCGCCAGCAGTGAGTCAGTTAGCGGCTACAATGAGCAGTTCTTC

clone size: .
J gene: TRBJ2-3
D gene: .
V gene: TRBV6-2/TRBV6-3
CDR3 protein: CASSYSIGGTTDTQYF
CDR3 DNA: TGTGCCAGCAGTTACTCGATAGGCGGGACCACAGATACGCAGTATTTT

clone size: few
J gene: TRBJ1-2
D gene: .
V gene: TRBV28
CDR3 protein: CASTYSGSNYGYTF
CDR3 DNA: TGTGCCAGCACCTACTCGGGGTCCAACTATGGCTACACCTTC

clone size: many
J gene: TRBJ2-3
D gene: .
V gene: TRBV3-1
CDR3 protein: CASSPWGTDTQYF
CDR3 DNA: TGTGCCAGCAGCCCTTGGGGCACAGATACGCAGTATTTT

clone size: few
J gene: TRBJ2-1
D gene: .
V gene: TRBV20-1
CDR3 protein: CSAVRGLLSYNEQFF
CDR3 DNA: TGCAGTGCTGTTCGTGGACTACTCTCCTACAATGAGCAGTTCTTC

clone size: few
J gene: TRBJ2-7
D gene: .
V gene: TRBV28
CDR3 protein: CASAWGSGGSYEQYF
CDR3 DNA: TGTGCCAGCGCCTGGGGTAGCGGAGGCTCCTACGAGCAGTACTTC

clone size: many
J gene: TRBJ2-7
D gene: .
V gene: TRBV18
CDR3 protein: CASSLGPTKFDEQYF
CDR3 DNA: TGTGCCAGCTCACTGGGCCCAACCAAGTTCGACGAGCAGTACTTC

clone size: few
J gene: TRBJ1-6
D gene: .
V gene: TRBV3-1
CDR3 protein: CASTKGEVNSPLHF
CDR3 DNA: TGTGCCAGCACGAAGGGTGAGGTGAATTCACCCCTCCACTTT

clone size: .
J gene: TRBJ2-7
D gene: .
V gene: TRBV4-1
CDR3 protein: CASSQERLTYEQYF
CDR3 DNA: TGCGCCAGCAGCCAAGAACGCCTTACCTACGAGCAGTACTTC

clone size: many
J gene: TRBJ1-1
D gene: .
V gene: TRBV5-1
CDR3 protein: CASSPSGAGVTEAFF
CDR3 DNA: TGCGCCAGCAGCCCGAGTGGGGCAGGGGTCACTGAAGCTTTCTTT

clone size: many
J gene: TRBJ2-7
D gene: .
V gene: TRBV11-2
CDR3 protein: CASSDIQRPYEQYF
CDR3 DNA: TGTGCCAGCAGCGACATACAAAGACCCTACGAGCAGTACTTC

clone size: .
J gene: TRBJ2-3
D gene: TRBD1
V gene: TRBV7-9
CDR3 protein: CACRGQGADTQYF
CDR3 DNA: TGTGCCTGTAGGGGACAGGGTGCAGATACGCAGTATTTT

clone size: .
J gene: TRBJ2-5
D gene: TRBD2
V gene: TRBV5-1
CDR3 protein: CASSLSGRARETQYF
CDR3 DNA: TGCGCCAGCAGCTTGAGTGGGAGGGCCAGGGAGACCCAGTACTTC

clone size: .
J gene: TRBJ2-5
D gene: .
V gene: TRBV20-1
CDR3 protein: CSARPGETQYF
CDR3 DNA: TGCAGTGCCCGCCCTGGAGAGACCCAGTACTTC

clone size: few
J gene: TRBJ2-7
D gene: .
V gene: TRBV27
CDR3 protein: CASGRTAFSYEQYF
CDR3 DNA: TGTGCCAGCGGCCGGACAGCGTTCTCCTACGAGCAGTACTTC

clone size: many
J gene: TRBJ1-4
D gene: .
V gene: TRBV3-1
CDR3 protein: CASSPRDGNEKLFF
CDR3 DNA: TGTGCCAGCAGCCCACGGGACGGCAATGAAAAACTGTTTTTT

clone size: many
J gene: TRBJ2-1
D gene: .
V gene: TRBV7-6
CDR3 protein: CASSLRPARTLSDNEQFF
CDR3 DNA: TGTGCCAGCAGCTTAAGGCCAGCGCGGACCCTTTCGGACAATGAGCAGTTCTTC

clone size: many
J gene: TRBJ2-3
D gene: TRBD2
V gene: TRBV20-1
CDR3 protein: CSANEAGAADTQYF
CDR3 DNA: TGCAGTGCCAATGAAGCGGGAGCCGCAGATACGCAGTATTTT

clone size: few
J gene: TRBJ1-2
D gene: .
V gene: TRBV5-4
CDR3 protein: CASSPPGPLYGYTF
CDR3 DNA: TGTGCCAGCAGCCCCCCGGGACCTCTCTATGGCTACACCTTC

clone size: many
J gene: TRBJ1-4
D gene: .
V gene: TRBV12-3/TRBV12-4
CDR3 protein: CASSFIARGVRHEKLFF
CDR3 DNA: TGTGCCAGCAGTTTTATTGCGCGAGGGGTAAGGCATGAAAAACTGTTTTTT

clone size: few
J gene: TRBJ1-2
D gene: TRBD1
V gene: TRBV5-1
CDR3 protein: CASSASPTGVGYGYTF
CDR3 DNA: TGCGCCAGCAGCGCCAGCCCCACAGGGGTTGGCTATGGCTACACCTTC